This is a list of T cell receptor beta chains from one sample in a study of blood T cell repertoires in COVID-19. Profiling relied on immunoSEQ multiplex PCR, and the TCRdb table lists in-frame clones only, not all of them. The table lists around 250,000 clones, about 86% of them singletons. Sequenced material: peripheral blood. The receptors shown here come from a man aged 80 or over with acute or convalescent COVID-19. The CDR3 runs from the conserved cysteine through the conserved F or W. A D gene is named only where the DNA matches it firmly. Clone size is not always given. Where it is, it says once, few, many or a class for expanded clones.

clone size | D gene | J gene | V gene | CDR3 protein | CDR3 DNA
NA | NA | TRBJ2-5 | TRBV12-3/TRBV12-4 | CASSGQFWTQYF | TGTGCCAGCAGTGGACAGTTTTGGACCCAGTACTTC
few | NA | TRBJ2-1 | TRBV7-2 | CASSLDRVPYNEQFF | TGTGCCAGCAGCTTAGATCGGGTCCCCTACAATGAGCAGTTCTTC
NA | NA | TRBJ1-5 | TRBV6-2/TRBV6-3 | CASSYTGNNQPQHF | TGTGCCAGCAGTTACACGGGAAACAATCAGCCCCAGCATTTT
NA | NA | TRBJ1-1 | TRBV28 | CASSYTGPTEAFF | TGTGCCAGCAGCTATACAGGGCCCACTGAAGCTTTCTTT
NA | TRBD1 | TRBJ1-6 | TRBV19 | CATADRGGSPLHF | TGTGCCACCGCGGACAGGGGCGGTTCACCCCTCCACTTT
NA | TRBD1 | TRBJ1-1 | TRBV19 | CASMGTGGEAFF | TGTGCCAGTATGGGGACAGGGGGTGAAGCTTTCTTT
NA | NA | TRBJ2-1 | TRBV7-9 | CASSPLGAGFNEQFF | TGTGCCAGCAGCCCGCTGGGGGCCGGCTTCAATGAGCAGTTCTTC
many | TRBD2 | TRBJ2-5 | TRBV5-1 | CASRAGEAETQYF | TGCGCCAGTCGAGCGGGAGAGGCAGAGACCCAGTACTTC
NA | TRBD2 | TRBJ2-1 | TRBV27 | CASSLSTSGTGEQFF | TGTGCCAGCAGTTTAAGCACTAGCGGGACTGGTGAGCAGTTCTTC
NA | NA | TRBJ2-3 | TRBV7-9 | CASSLDPRGVTDTQYF | TGTGCCAGCAGCTTAGATCCCAGGGGCGTCACAGATACGCAGTATTTT
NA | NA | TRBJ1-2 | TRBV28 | CASRRDYGYTF | TGTGCCAGCAGGAGGGACTATGGCTACACCTTC
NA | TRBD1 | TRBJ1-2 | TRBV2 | CASRDQGAMGYGYTF | TGTGCCAGCAGAGACCAGGGGGCGATGGGCTATGGCTACACCTTC
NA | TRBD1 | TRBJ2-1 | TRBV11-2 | CASSLNPGQGSNEQFF | TGTGCCAGCAGCCTCAACCCGGGACAGGGTTCTAATGAGCAGTTCTTC
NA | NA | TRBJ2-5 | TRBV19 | CASSITGGETQYF | TGTGCCAGTAGTATCACAGGCGGAGAGACCCAGTACTTC
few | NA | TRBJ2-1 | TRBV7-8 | CASSLARVREQFF | TGTGCCAGCAGCTTAGCGAGGGTTCGGGAGCAGTTCTTC
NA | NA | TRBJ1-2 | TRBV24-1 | CATSDRSSGREGYTF | TGTGCCACCAGTGATAGGTCATCAGGAAGGGAGGGCTACACCTTC
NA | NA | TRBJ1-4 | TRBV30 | CAWSYLTGGLFF | TGTGCCTGGAGCTATCTAACCGGCGGCCTGTTTTTT
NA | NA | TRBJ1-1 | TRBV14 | CASRQAVEAFF | TGTGCCAGCAGACAGGCAGTCGAAGCTTTCTTT
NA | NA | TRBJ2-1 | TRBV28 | CASSPRDKGSYNEQFF | TGTGCCAGCAGTCCGAGGGACAAGGGCTCCTACAATGAGCAGTTCTTC
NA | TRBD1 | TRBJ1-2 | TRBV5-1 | CASSLWGRGAANYGYTF | TGCGCCAGCAGCTTGTGGGGCAGGGGGGCTGCTAACTATGGCTACACCTTC
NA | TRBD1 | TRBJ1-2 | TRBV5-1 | CASSLGGQGGYTF | TGCGCCAGCAGCTTGGGGGGACAGGGCGGCTACACCTTC
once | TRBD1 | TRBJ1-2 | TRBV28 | CASSSSDRGYGYTF | TGTGCCAGCAGTTCTTCTGACAGGGGCTATGGCTACACCTTC
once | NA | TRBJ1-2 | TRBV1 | CTSPGVSETGQVITSSYGYTF | TGCACCAGCCCAGGGGTAAGCGAAACGGGACAGGTAATAACCTCTAGCTATGGCTACACCTTC
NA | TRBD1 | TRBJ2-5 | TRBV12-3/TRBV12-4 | CASRYRQGGTQYF | TGTGCCAGCAGATATCGACAGGGTGGGACCCAGTACTTC
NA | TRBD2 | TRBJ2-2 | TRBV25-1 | CASSDPSAGGFSGELFF | TGTGCCAGCAGTGACCCCTCGGCGGGGGGGTTTTCCGGGGAGCTGTTTTTT
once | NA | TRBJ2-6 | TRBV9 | CASSAVDLRETGANVLTF | TGTGCCAGCAGCGCAGTCGACCTGAGGGAGACCGGGGCCAACGTCCTGACTTTC
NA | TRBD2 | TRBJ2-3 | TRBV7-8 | CASSQSRTSGRGADTQYF | TGTGCCAGCAGCCAAAGTAGGACTAGCGGGAGAGGAGCAGATACGCAGTATTTT
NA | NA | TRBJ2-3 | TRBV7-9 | CASSTQIAPSTDTQYF | TGTGCCAGCAGCACCCAGATAGCACCTAGCACAGATACGCAGTATTTT
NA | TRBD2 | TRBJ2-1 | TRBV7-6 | CASSRGLAGDNEQFF | TGTGCCAGCAGCCGTGGACTAGCGGGAGACAATGAGCAGTTCTTC
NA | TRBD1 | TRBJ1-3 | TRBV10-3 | CAISTGGAGNTIYF | TGTGCCATCAGTACAGGGGGCGCCGGAAACACCATATATTTT
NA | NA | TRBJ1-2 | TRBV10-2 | CASSRLKGGGYTF | TGCGCCAGCAGCCGACTCAAAGGGGGTGGCTACACCTTC
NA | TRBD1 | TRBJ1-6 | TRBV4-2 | CASSQADRGDSPLHF | TGTGCCAGCAGCCAGGCGGACAGGGGGGATTCACCCCTCCACTTT
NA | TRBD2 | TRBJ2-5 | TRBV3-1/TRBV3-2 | CASTSTSGGFETQYF | TGTGCCAGCACCTCGACTAGCGGGGGGTTTGAGACCCAGTACTTC
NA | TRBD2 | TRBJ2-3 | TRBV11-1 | CASSPRRASGGDTQYF | TGTGCCAGCAGCCCCAGGCGAGCTAGCGGGGGGGATACGCAGTATTTT
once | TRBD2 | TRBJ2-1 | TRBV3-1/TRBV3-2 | CASSRGTSGRGGDYNEQFF | TGTGCCAGCAGCCGGGGGACTAGCGGGAGAGGAGGGGACTACAATGAGCAGTTCTTC
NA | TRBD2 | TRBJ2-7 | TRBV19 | CASSFTSGEFYEQYF | TGTGCCAGTAGTTTCACTAGCGGAGAGTTCTACGAGCAGTACTTC
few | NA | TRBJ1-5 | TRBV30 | CAWSAQEGNQPQHF | TGTGCCTGGAGTGCCCAGGAGGGCAATCAGCCCCAGCATTTT
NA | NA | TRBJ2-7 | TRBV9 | CASSGKDYSNIYEQYF | TGTGCCAGCAGCGGAAAGGACTATTCGAACATCTACGAGCAGTACTTC
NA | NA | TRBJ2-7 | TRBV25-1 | CASSESRQSGYEQYF | TGTGCCAGCAGTGAATCGAGACAGTCTGGCTACGAGCAGTACTTC
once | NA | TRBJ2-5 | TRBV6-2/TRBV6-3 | CASSYAGHLRETQYF | TGTGCCAGCAGTTACGCCGGACACTTGCGGGAGACCCAGTACTTC
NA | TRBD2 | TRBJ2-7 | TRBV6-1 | CASSERLAGVLYEQYF | TGTGCCAGCAGTGAACGACTAGCGGGAGTCCTCTACGAGCAGTACTTC
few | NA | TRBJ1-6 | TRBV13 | CASSLVSVNSPLHF | TGTGCCAGCAGCTTAGTCTCAGTAAATTCACCCCTCCACTTT